The source of this T cell receptor (beta chain) is a study of blood T cells in healthy people across ages. Study-level results: Getting older went along with TCR beta diversity per million T cells dropping roughly linearly.

In its sample, this clonotype was seen a few times. What it binds is unknown. Alongside a J-beta primer mix, a sample-barcoded 5' primer served in a second PCR lasting about 7 to 11 cycles. TCRdb reprocessed the 5' RACE reads via MiXCR and lists one record per CDR3 protein. The sample holds roughly 800,000 distinct CDR3 sequences, roughly 40% seen once. Germline V gene data show CDR1 as SGHRS and CDR2 as YFSETQ. V was pared by 1 base and J by 1 base, with 10 bases between. CDR3 length: 15 residues. The chain couples TRBV5-1 to TRBJ2-3; D unresolved. The receptor was isolated from a young man in good health. Sequencing was carried out using blood. The CDR3 sequence: CASSLRAQGTDTQYF. CDR3 DNA sequence: TGCGCCAGCAGCTTGAGGGCTCAAGGCACAGATACGCAGTATTTT. The whole variable domain, filled in from reference TRBV5-1 and TRBJ2-3, reads KAGVTQTPRYLIKTRGQQVTLSCSPISGHRSVSWYQQTPGQGLQFLFEYFSETQRNKGNFPGRFSGRQFSNSRSEMNVSTLELGDSALYLCASSLRAQGTDTQYFGPGTRLTVL.